The sequence of this TCR beta chain was determined in a study of T cells in localized non-small cell lung cancer. Assay used: immunoSEQ multiplex PCR; TCRdb lists only in-frame clones, some missing. The data show 9,000 to 13,000 clones, roughly 84% seen once. The germline V gene has CDR1 SEHNR and CDR2 FQNEAQ (reference sequence). Trimming left V 1 base short and J 2 bases short, with 8 bases between. The CDR3 contains 14 residues. The receptor was isolated from a male donor older than 55 with stage III lung adenocarcinoma. The input for sequencing was peripheral blood, taken before any cancer treatment. The V gene is TRBV7-9, the J gene TRBJ2-5, with D unresolved. Written as DNA, the CDR3 is TGTGCCAGCAGCTTAGTTGTGGGACAAGAGACCCAGTACTTC. This sequence encodes CASSLVVGQETQYF.